The entry that follows covers one TCR beta chain sequence. The data were obtained in a study of T cell responses to AZD1222 COVID-19 vaccine. Sequenced by immunoSEQ multiplex PCR; TCRdb stores in-frame clones only, minus some. The data hold 120,000 to 150,000 clones, with just over 90% observed a single time. Germline loops: CDR1 SNHLY, CDR2 FYNNEI. V was pared by 6 bases and J by 4 bases, with 7 bases of the junction left unmatched. The CDR3 extends over 15 amino acids. The specimen was peripheral blood, collected on day 0 of AZD1222 vaccination. This sequence was found in an adult in good health. The chain recombines TRBV2 with TRBJ2-7; TRBD2 matches 12 bases. This chain's CDR3 is CASSATSGRIYEQYF. CDR3 DNA sequence: TGTGCCAGCAGCGCCACTAGCGGGAGGATATACGAGCAGTACTTC.